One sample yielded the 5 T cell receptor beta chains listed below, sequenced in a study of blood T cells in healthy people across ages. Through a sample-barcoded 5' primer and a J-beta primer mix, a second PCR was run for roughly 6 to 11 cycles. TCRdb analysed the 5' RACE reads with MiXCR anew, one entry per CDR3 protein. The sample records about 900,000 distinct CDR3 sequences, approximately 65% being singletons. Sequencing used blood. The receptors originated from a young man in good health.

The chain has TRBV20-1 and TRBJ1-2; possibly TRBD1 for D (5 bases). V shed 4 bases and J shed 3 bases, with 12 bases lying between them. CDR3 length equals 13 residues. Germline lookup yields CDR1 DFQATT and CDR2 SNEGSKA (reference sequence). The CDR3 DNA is TGCAGTGCTACGGGGGGACTTCACTATGGCTACACCTTC. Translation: CSATGGLHYGYTF.

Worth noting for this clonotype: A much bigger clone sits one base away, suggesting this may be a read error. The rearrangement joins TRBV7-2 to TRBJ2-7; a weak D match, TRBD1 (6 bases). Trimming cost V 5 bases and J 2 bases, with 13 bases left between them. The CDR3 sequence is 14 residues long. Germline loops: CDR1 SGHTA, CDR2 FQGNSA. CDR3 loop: CASSVGGQPYEQYF. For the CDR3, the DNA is TGTGCCAGCAGCGTAGGGGGTCAGCCCTACGAGCAGTACTTC.

The CDR3, as DNA: TGCAGTGCCCCCAACCAGGGCGGCGATGCGCAGTATTTT. It translates to CSAPNQGGDAQYF. The gene calls are TRBV20-1 and TRBJ2-3; D may be TRBD1 (5 bases). This CDR3 has 13 amino acids. Trimming took 6 bases from V and 10 from J, leaving 20 bases between them. Looked up from germline, CDR1 is DFQATT and CDR2 is SNEGSKA (reference sequence).

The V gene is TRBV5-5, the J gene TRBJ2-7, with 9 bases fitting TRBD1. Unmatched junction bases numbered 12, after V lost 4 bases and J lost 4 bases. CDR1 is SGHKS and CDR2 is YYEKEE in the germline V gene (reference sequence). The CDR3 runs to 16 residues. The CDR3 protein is CASSRTGVFIGYEQYF. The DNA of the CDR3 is TGTGCCAGCAGCCGGACAGGGGTATTTATCGGTTACGAGCAGTACTTC.

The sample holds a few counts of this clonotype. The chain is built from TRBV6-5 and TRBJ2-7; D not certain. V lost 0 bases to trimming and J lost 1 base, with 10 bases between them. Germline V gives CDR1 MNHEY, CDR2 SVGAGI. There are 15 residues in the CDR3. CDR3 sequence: CASSYSNYRSYEQYF. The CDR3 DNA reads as TGTGCCAGCAGTTACTCGAACTACAGATCCTACGAGCAGTACTTC.